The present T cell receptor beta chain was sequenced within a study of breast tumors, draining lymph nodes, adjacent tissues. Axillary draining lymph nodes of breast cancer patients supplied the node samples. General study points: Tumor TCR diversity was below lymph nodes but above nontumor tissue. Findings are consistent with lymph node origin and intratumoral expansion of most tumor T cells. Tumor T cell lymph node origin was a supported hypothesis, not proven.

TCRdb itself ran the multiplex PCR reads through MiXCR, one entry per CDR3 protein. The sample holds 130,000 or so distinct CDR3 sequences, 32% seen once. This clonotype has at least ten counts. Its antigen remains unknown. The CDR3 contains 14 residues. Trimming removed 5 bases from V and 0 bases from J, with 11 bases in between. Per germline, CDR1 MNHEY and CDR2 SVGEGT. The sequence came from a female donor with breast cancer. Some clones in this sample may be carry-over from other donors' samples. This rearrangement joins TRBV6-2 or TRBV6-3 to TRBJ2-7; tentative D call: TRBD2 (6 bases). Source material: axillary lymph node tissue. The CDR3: CASSQAGSSYEQYV. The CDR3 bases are TGTGCCAGCAGTCAGGCGGGGAGCTCCTACGAGCAGTACGTC.